Here is one T cell receptor (beta chain) with its context. The antigen remains undetermined. This entry belongs to a study of cytomegalovirus exposure and HLA in healthy donors. Findings and limits, study-wide: Reportedly, diagnosis of cytomegalovirus status by the classifier showed high specificity and sensitivity.

Trimming removed 6 bases at V and 0 bases at J, with 19 bases between. Germline V lookup: CDR1 SGHKS, CDR2 YYEKEE (reference sequence). The CDR3 has 17 amino acids. Produced via immunoSEQ multiplex PCR; TCRdb's table is partial and in-frame only. The table shows roughly 90,000 clones, with 85% occurring only once. Sequencing was performed on PBMCs. This receptor was taken from a man aged 18 to 30 in good health and CMV-seropositive. The chain couples TRBV5-5 to TRBJ2-1; maybe TRBD2 (6 bases). CDR3 coding DNA: TGTGCCAGCATCCGGTGGCGGGAATCCTTCTCCTACAATGAGCAGTTCTTC. Translation gives CASIRWRESFSYNEQFF.